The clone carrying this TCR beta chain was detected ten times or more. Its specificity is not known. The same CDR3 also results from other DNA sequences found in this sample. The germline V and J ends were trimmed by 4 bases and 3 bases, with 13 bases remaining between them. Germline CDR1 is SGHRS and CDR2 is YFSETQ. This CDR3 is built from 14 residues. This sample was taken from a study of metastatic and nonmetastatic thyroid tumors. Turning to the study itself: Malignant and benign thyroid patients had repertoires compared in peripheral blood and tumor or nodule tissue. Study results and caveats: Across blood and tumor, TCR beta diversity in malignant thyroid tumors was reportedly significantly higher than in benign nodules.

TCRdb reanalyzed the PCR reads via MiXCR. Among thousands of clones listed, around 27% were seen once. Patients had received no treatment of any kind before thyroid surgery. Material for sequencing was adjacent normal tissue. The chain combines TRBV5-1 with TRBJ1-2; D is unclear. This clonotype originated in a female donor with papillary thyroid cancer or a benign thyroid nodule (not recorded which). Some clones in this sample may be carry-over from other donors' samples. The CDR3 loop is CASSLARRDYGYTF. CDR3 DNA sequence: TGCGCCAGCAGCCTTGCCCGCCGGGACTATGGCTACACCTTC.